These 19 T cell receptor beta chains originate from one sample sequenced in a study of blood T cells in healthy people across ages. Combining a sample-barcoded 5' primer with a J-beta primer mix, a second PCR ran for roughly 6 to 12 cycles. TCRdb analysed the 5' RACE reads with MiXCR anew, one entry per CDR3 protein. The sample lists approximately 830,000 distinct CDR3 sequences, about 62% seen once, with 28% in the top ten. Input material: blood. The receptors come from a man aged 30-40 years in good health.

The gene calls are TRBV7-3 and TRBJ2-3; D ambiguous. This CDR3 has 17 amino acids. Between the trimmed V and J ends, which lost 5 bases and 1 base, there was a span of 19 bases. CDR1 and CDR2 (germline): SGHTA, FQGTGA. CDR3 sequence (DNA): TGTGCCAGCAGCCGCCCGCCCTGGCGGCTTGGCACAGATACGCAGTATTTT. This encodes CASSRPPWRLGTDTQYF.

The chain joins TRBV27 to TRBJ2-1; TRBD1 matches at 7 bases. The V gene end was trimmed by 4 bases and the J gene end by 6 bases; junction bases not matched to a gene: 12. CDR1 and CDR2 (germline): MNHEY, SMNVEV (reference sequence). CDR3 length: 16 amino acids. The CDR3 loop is CASSSSPTGWINEQFF. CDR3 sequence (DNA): TGTGCCAGCAGTTCCTCGCCGACAGGGTGGATCAATGAGCAGTTCTTC.

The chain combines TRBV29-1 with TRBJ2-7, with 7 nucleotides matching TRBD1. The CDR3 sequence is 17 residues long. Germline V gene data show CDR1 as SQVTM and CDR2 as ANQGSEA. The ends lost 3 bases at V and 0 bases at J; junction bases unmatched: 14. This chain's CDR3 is CSVDLRKPGQISYEQYF. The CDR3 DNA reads TGCAGCGTTGATCTGAGAAAACCGGGACAGATCTCCTACGAGCAGTACTTC.

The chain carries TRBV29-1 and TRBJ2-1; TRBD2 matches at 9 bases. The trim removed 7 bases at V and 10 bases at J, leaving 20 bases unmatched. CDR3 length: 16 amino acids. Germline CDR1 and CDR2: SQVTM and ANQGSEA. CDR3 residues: CSAQPPAGGSLEEQFF. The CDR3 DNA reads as TGCAGCGCCCAACCACCAGCGGGGGGTTCCTTGGAAGAGCAGTTCTTC.

CDR3 sequence: CASGGSGRTNYGYTF. CDR3 bases: TGTGCCAGCGGAGGGTCGGGACGGACTAACTATGGCTACACCTTC. The chain uses TRBV7-2 and TRBJ1-2, with a weak D call TRBD1 (5 bases). Trimming removed 8 bases at V and 0 bases at J, with 16 bases between. CDR3 length equals 15 residues. CDR1 is SGHTA and CDR2 is FQGNSA in the germline V gene.

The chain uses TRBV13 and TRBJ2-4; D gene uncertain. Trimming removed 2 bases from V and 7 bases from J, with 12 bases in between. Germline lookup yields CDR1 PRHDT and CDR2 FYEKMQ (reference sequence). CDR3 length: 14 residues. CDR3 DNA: TGTGCCAGCAGCTTACCTGCCCTAAGGAACATTCAGTACTTC. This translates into CASSLPALRNIQYF.

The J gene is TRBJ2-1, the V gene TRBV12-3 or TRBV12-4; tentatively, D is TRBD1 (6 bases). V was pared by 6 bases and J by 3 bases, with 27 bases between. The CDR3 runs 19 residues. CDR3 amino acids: CASSPPIGGSLGDYNEQFF. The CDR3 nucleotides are TGTGCCAGCAGCCCACCAATTGGGGGCTCCTTGGGAGACTACAATGAGCAGTTCTTC.

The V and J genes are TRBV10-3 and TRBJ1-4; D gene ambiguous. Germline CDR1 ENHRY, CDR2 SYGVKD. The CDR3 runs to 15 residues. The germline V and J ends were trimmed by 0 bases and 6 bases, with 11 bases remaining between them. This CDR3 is CAISESTAPDEKLFF. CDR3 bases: TGTGCCATCAGTGAGTCGACGGCCCCGGATGAAAAACTGTTTTTT.

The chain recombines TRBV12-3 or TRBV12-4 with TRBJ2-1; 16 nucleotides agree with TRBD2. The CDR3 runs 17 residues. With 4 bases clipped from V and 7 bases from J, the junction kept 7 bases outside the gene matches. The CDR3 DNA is TGTGCCAGCAGTTCGCCGGGACTAGCGGGGGGGCCGAATGAGCAGTTCTTC. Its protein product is CASSSPGLAGGPNEQFF.

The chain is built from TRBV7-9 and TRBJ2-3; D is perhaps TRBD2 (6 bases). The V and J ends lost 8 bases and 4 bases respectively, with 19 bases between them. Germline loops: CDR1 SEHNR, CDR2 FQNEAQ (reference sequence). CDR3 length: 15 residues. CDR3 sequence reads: CASHRGALLPDTQYF. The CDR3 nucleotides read TGTGCCAGCCATCGCGGGGCGCTTCTCCCAGATACGCAGTATTTT.

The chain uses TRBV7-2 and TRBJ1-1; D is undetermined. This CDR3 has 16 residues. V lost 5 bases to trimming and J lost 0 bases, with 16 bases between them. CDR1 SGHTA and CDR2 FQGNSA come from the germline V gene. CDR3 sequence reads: CASSPLAGYMNTEAFF. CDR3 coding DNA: TGTGCCAGCAGCCCCCTCGCGGGATACATGAACACTGAAGCTTTCTTT.

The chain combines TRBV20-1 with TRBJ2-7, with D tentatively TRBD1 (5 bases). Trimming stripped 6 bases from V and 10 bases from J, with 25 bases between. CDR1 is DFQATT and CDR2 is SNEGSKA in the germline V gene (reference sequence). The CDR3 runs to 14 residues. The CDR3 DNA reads TGCAGTGCCAGTCCTGTAACAGGTTTTGGGGCCCAGTACTTC. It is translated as CSASPVTGFGAQYF.

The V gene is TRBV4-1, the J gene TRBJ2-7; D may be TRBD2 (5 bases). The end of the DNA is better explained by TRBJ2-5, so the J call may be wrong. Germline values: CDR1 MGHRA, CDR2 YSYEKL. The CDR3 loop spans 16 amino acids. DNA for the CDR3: TGCGCCAGCAGCCAAGGTATCATCAGCGGTGAAGAGACCCAGTACTTC. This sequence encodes CASSQGIISGEETQYF.

Here the CDR3 reads CASSLGRTSGGETQYF. DNA of the CDR3: TGTGCCAGCAGCTTAGGGAGGACTAGCGGGGGAGAGACCCAGTACTTC. V usage is TRBV13 and J usage is TRBJ2-5; 13 bases fit TRBD2. This CDR3 is built from 16 residues. Germline lookup yields CDR1 PRHDT and CDR2 FYEKMQ (reference sequence). V lost 0 bases and J lost 4; bases outside the gene matches: 2.

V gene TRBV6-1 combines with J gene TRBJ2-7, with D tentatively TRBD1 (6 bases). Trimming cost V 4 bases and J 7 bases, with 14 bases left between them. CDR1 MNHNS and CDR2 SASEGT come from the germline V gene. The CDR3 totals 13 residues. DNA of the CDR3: TGTGCCAGCAGTGGGTTTTTAGGGACAGAGCAGTACTTC. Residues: CASSGFLGTEQYF.

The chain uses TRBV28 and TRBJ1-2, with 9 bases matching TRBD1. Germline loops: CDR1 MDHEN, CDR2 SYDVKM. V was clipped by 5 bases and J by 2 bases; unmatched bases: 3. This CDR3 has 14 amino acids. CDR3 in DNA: TGTGCCAGCAGTGGGACAGGGATAAACTATGGCTACACCTTC. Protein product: CASSGTGINYGYTF.

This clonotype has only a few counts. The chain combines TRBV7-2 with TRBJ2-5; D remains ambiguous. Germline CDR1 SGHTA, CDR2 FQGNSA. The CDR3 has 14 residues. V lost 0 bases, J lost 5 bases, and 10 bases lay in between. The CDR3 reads CASSLAPVVETQYF. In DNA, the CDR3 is TGTGCCAGCAGCTTAGCGCCTGTCGTGGAGACCCAGTACTTC.

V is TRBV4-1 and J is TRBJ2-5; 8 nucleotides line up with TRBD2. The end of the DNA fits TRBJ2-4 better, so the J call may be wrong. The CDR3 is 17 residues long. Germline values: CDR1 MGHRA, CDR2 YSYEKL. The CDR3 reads CASSQASQWGRGDIQYF. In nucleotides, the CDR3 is TGCGCCAGCAGCCAAGCCTCCCAGTGGGGGCGGGGGGACATTCAGTACTTC.

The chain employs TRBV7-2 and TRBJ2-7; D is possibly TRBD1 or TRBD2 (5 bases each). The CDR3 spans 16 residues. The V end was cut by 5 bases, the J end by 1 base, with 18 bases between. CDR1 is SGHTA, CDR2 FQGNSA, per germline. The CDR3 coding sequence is TGTGCCAGCAGCACCGGGGCACCAATTCTATCCTACGAGCAGTACTTC. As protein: CASSTGAPILSYEQYF.